The rows below give T cell receptor beta chains drawn from one sample of a study of neurological immune-mediated disorders. One entry per CDR3 protein, called by TCRdb with MiXCR from the 5' RACE reads. The sample carries roughly 62,000 distinct CDR3 sequences, about 2.5% recorded once. Material for sequencing was PBMCs. The receptors here all came from a man aged 50 to 59 with multiple sclerosis. Both conserved end residues are part of each CDR3.

v_call: TRBV12-3/TRBV12-4
cdr3_aa: CASRPGGGKETQYF

v_call: TRBV7-2
cdr3_aa: CASSPRQGGHNEQFF

v_call: TRBV7-2
cdr3_aa: CASSSTSGISTDTQYF

v_call: TRBV7-2
cdr3_aa: CASSPGQGFNQPQHF

v_call: TRBV20-1
cdr3_aa: CSASMSISYNSPLHF

v_call: TRBV29-1
cdr3_aa: CSVVGTSGGSKTQYF

v_call: TRBV5-4
cdr3_aa: CASSDSGGFETQYF

v_call: TRBV9
cdr3_aa: CASSVAGTGEQYF

v_call: TRBV30
cdr3_aa: CAYQRSGEQDTQYF

v_call: TRBV29-1
cdr3_aa: CSAGVDTIYF

v_call: TRBV20-1
cdr3_aa: CSANRWGAGSNQPQHF

v_call: TRBV4-3
cdr3_aa: CASSQDFFRENYGYTF

v_call: TRBV20-1
cdr3_aa: CSAKGSGTSGGVAKNIQYF

v_call: TRBV3-1
cdr3_aa: CASSQAVGGPETQYF

v_call: TRBV12-3/TRBV12-4
cdr3_aa: CASSPGRVAFF

v_call: TRBV7-9
cdr3_aa: CASSLEGVQETQYF

v_call: TRBV5-1
cdr3_aa: CASSGTGGASSGYTF

v_call: TRBV5-4
cdr3_aa: CASSLGSGANYGYTF

v_call: TRBV29-1
cdr3_aa: CSVRTGVGNTEAFF

v_call: TRBV3-1
cdr3_aa: CASSQHRDSEQYF

v_call: TRBV5-1
cdr3_aa: CASTKQGNTEAFF

v_call: TRBV20-1
cdr3_aa: CSARVGGARGYTF

v_call: TRBV4-3
cdr3_aa: CASSQLPTGQGANYGYTF

v_call: TRBV9
cdr3_aa: CASSVGQGATGELFF

v_call: TRBV3-1
cdr3_aa: CASNIRGGANVLTF

v_call: TRBV15
cdr3_aa: CATSRDWGPYGYTF

v_call: TRBV6-5
cdr3_aa: CASSPGTESGPQETQYF

v_call: TRBV20-1
cdr3_aa: CSAAQRYNEQFF